Given below is one T cell receptor beta chain in context. Isolating PBMCs gave at least 6 million of these cells per sample. Primers used in a second PCR of roughly 6 to 11 cycles were a sample-barcoded 5' primer and a J-beta primer mix. TCRdb independently ran MiXCR on the 5' RACE reads; one entry per CDR3 protein. The table has around 520,000 distinct CDR3 sequences, roughly a quarter seen once. The sample comes from a study of blood T cells in healthy people across ages. CDR3 size: 18 residues. The same sample was also studied in work on T cells of mothers and their children. From that paper: Per child, 3 million or so TCR beta CDR3 reads were obtained, against over 8.5 million per mother.

What was sequenced was blood. This TCR derives from a boy aged 2 to 10 in good health. V and J are TRBV21-1 and TRBJ2-3; the D call in the table, TRBD2, was not verified against the DNA. TRBV21-1 is flagged as a pseudogene. DNA of the CDR3: TGTGCCAGCAGCAATCAGGCCCGACTAGCGGGGGGGGCAGATACGCAGTATTTT. Encoded protein: CASSNQARLAGGADTQYF.